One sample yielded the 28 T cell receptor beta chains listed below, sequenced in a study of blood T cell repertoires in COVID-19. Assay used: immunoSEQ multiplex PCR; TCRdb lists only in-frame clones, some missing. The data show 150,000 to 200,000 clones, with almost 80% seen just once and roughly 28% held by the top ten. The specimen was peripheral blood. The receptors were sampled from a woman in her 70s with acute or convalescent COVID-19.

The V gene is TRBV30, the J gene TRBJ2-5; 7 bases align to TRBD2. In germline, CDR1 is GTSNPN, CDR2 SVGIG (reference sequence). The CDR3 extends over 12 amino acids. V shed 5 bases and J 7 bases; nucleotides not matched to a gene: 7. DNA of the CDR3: TGTGCCTGGGAAGATCCGGGGGGGACCCAGTACTTC. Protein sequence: CAWEDPGGTQYF.

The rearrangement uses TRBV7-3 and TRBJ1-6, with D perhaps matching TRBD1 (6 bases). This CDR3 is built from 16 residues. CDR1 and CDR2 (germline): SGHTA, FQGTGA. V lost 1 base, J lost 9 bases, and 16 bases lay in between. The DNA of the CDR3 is TGTGCCAGCAGCTTAAAGGCCAGGGGTAATGGTTCACCCCTCCACTTT. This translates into CASSLKARGNGSPLHF. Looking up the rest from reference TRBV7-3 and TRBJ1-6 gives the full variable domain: GAGVSQTPSNKVTEKGKYVELRCDPISGHTALYWYRQSLGQGPEFLIYFQGTGAADDSGLPNDRFFAVRPEGSVSTLKIQRTERGDSAVYLCASSLKARGNGSPLHFGNGTRLTVT.

CDR3 nucleotide sequence: TGTGCCTGGAGTGGTCTAGGACTAGCGGTATACAATGAGCAGTTCTTC. Translation gives CAWSGLGLAVYNEQFF. The chain combines TRBV30 with TRBJ2-1; 10 bases are shared with TRBD2. Germline V lookup: CDR1 GTSNPN, CDR2 SVGIG (reference sequence). Trimming at V came to 1 base and at J to 4 bases, leaving 7 bases not matched to a gene. The CDR3 runs 16 residues. Filled out from reference TRBV30 and TRBJ2-1, the complete variable domain reads SQTIHQWPATLVQPVGSPLSLECTVEGTSNPNLYWYRQAAGRGLQLLFYSVGIGQISSEVPQNLSASRPQDRQFILSSKKLLLSDSGFYLCAWSGLGLAVYNEQFFGPGTRLTVL.

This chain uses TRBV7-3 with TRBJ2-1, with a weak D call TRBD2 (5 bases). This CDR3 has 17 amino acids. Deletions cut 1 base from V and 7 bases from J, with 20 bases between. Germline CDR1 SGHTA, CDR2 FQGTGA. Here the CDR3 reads CASSLMALAPTRNEQFF. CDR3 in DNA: TGTGCCAGCAGCTTAATGGCGCTAGCTCCCACAAGGAATGAGCAGTTCTTC.

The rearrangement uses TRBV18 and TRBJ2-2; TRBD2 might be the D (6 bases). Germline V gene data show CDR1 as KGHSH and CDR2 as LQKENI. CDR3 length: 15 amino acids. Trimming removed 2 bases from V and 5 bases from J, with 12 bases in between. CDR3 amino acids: CASSPSGGLTGELFF. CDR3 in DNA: TGTGCCAGCTCACCATCCGGGGGATTGACCGGGGAGCTGTTTTTT.

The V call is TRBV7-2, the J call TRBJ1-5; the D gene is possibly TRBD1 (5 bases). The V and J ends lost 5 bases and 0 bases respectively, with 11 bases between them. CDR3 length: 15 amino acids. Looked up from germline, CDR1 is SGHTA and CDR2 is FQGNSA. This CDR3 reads CASSLDSYSNQPQHF. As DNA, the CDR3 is TGTGCCAGCAGCCTCGACAGTTATAGCAATCAGCCCCAGCATTTT.

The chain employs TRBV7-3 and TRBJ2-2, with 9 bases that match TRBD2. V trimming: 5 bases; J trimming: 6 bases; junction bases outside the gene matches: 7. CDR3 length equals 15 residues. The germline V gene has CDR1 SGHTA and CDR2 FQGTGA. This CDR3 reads CASSPPGGRAGELFF. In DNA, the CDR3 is TGTGCCAGCAGCCCACCAGGCGGGAGGGCCGGGGAGCTGTTTTTT.

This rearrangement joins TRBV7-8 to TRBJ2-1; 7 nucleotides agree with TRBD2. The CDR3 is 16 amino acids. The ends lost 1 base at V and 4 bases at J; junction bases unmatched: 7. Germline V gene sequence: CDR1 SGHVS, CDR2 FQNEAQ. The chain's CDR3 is CASSLVVPSGYNEQFF. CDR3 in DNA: TGTGCCAGCAGCTTAGTTGTCCCTAGCGGATACAATGAGCAGTTCTTC.

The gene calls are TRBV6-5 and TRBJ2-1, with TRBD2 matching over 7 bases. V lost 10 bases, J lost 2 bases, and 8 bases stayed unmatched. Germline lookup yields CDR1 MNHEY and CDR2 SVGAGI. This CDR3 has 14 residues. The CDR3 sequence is CATKTSLAYNEQFF. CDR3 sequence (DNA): TGTGCCACCAAGACTAGCCTCGCCTACAATGAGCAGTTCTTC.

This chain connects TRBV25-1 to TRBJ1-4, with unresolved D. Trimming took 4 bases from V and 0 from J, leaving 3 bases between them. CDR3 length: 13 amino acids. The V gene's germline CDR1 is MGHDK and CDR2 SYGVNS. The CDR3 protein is CASSASTNEKLFF. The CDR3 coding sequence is TGTGCCAGCAGTGCCTCAACTAATGAAAAACTGTTTTTT.

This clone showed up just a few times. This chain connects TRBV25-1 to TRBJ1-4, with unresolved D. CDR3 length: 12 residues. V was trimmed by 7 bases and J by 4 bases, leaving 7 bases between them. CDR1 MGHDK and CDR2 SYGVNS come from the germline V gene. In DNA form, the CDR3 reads TGTGCCAGCAACAGCAATAATGAAAAACTGTTTTTT. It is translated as CASNSNNEKLFF.

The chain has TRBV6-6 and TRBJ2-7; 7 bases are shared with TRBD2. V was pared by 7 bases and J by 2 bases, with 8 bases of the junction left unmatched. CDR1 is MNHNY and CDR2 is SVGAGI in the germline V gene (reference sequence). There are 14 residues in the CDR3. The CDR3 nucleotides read TGTGCCAGCACTAGGACTAGGCTAACCTACGAGCAGTACTTC. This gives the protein CASTRTRLTYEQYF.

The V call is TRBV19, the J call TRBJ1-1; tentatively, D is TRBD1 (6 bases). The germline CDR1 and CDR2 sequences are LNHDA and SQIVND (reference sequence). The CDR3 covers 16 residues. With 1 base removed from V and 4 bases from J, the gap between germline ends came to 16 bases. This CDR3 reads CASSIVSGQGLTEAFF. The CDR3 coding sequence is TGTGCCAGTAGTATAGTGTCGGGGCAGGGGCTCACTGAAGCTTTCTTT. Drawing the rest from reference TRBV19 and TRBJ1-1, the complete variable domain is DGGITQSPKYLFRKEGQNVTLSCEQNLNHDAMYWYRQDPGQGLRLIYYSQIVNDFQKGDIAEGYSVSREKKESFPLTVTSAQKNPTAFYLCASSIVSGQGLTEAFFGQGTRLTVV.

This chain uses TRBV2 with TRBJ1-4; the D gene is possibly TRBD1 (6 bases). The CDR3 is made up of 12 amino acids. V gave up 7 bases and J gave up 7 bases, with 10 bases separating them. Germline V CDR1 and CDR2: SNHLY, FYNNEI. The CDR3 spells CASKIGGEKLFF. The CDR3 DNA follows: TGTGCCAGCAAAATAGGGGGTGAAAAACTGTTTTTT. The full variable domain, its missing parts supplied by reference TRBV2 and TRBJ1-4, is EPEVTQTPSHQVTQMGQEVILRCVPISNHLYFYWYRQILGQKVEFLVSFYNNEISEKSEIFDDQFSVERPDGSNFTLKIRSTKLEDSAMYFCASKIGGEKLFFGSGTQLSVL.

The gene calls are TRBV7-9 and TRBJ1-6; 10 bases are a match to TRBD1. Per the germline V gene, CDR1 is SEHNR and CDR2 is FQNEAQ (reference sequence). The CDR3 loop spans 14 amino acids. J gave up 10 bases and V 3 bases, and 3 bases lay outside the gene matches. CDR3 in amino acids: CASSFGQGESPLHF. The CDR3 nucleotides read TGTGCCAGCAGCTTTGGACAGGGGGAATCACCCCTCCACTTT.

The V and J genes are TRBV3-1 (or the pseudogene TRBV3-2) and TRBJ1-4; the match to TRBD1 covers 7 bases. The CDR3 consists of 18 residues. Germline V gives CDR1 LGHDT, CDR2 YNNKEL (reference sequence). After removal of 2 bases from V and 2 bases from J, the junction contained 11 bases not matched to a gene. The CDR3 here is CASSQRFDRVGTNEKLFF. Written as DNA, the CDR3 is TGTGCCAGCAGCCAAAGGTTCGACAGGGTTGGGACTAATGAAAAACTGTTTTTT.

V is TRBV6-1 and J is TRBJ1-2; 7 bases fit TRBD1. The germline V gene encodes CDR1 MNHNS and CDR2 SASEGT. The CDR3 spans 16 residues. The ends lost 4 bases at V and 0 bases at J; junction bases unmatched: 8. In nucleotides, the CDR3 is TGTGCCAGCAGTGCCGAGGGGGCGATCCCTAACTATGGCTACACCTTC. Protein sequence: CASSAEGAIPNYGYTF.

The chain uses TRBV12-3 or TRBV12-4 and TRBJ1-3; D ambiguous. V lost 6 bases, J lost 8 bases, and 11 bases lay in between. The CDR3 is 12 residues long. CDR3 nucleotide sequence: TGTGCCAGCAGGAGGAGTGAGGACACCATATATTTT. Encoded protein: CASRRSEDTIYF.

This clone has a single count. The CDR3 DNA is TGTGCCAGCAGCTTGGTGAGTTCCTCCTACGAGCAGTACTTC. This gives the protein CASSLVSSSYEQYF. This rearrangement joins TRBV5-5 to TRBJ2-7; D unclear. This CDR3 spans 14 amino acids. Germline CDR1 is SGHKS and CDR2 is YYEKEE (reference sequence). V was clipped by 0 bases and J by 0 bases, with 7 bases between them.

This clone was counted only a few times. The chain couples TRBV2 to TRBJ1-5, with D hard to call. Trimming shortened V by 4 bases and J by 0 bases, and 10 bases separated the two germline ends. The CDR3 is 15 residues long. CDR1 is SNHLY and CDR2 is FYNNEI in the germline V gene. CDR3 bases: TGTGCCAGCAGTGCGGGAAAGGTTAGCAATCAGCCCCAGCATTTT. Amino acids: CASSAGKVSNQPQHF.

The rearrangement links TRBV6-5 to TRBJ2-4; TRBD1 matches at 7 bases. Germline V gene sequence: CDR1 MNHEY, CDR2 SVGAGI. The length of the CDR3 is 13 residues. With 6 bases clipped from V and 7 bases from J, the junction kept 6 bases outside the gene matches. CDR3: CASRPDRDNIQYF. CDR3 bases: TGTGCCAGCAGACCCGACAGGGATAACATTCAGTACTTC.

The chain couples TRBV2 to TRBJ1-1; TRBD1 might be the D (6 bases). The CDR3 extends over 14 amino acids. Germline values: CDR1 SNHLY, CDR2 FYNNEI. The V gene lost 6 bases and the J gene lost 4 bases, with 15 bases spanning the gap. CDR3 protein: CASSPQGKGTEAFF. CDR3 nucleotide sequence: TGTGCCAGCAGCCCACAGGGAAAGGGCACTGAAGCTTTCTTT.

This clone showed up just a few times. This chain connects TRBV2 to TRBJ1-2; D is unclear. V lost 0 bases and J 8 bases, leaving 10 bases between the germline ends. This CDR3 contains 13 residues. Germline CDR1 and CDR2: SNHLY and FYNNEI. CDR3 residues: CASSEAELRGYTF. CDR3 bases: TGTGCCAGCAGTGAAGCAGAACTGCGGGGCTACACCTTC.

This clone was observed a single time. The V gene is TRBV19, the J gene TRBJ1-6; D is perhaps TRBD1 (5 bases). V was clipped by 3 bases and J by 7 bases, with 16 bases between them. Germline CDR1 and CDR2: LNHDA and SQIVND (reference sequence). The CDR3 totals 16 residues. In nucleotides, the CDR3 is TGTGCCAGTAGTATTGGAGAAGGGGCTCCGAATTCACCCCTCCACTTT. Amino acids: CASSIGEGAPNSPLHF.

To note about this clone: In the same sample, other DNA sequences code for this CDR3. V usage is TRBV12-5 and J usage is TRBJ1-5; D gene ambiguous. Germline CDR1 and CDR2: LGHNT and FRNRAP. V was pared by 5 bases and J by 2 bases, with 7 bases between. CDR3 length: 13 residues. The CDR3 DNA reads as TGTGCTAGTGGTCCCGGTGGCAATCAGCCCCAGCATTTT. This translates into CASGPGGNQPQHF.

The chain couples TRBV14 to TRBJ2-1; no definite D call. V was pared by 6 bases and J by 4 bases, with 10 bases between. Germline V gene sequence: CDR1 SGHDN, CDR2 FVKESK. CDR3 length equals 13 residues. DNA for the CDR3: TGTGCCAGCAGTCGATCTAGATACAATGAGCAGTTCTTC. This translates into CASSRSRYNEQFF.

DNA for the CDR3: TGTGCCAGCAGCCCCGGAAGCGGGAGGGCTGGCGAGCAGTACTTC. It codes for CASSPGSGRAGEQYF. The J gene is TRBJ2-7, the V gene TRBV7-3; 10 bases are a match to TRBD2. The CDR3 loop spans 15 amino acids. CDR1 and CDR2 (germline): SGHTA, FQGTGA. V lost 5 bases, J lost 6 bases, and 10 bases stayed unmatched.

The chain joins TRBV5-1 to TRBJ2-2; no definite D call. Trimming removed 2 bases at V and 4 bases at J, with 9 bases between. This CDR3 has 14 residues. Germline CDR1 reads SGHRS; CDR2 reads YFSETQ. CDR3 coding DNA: TGCGCCAGCAGCTTACCAGTATCCACCGGGGAGCTGTTTTTT. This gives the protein CASSLPVSTGELFF.